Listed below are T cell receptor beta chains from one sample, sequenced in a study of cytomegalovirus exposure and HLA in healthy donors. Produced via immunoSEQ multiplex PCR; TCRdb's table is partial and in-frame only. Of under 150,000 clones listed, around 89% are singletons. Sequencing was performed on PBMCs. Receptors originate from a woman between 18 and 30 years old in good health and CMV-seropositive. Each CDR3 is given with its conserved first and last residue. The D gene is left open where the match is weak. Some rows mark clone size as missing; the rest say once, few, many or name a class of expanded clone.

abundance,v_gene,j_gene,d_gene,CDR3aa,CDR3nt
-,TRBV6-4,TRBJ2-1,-,CASSDGWRSSYNEQFF,TGTGCCAGCAGTGACGGGTGGAGAAGCTCCTACAATGAGCAGTTCTTC
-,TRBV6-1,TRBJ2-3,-,CASSESGRKVTDTQYF,TGTGCCAGCAGTGAAAGTGGCAGGAAAGTCACAGATACGCAGTATTTT
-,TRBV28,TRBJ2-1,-,CASSSSGAYNEQFF,TGTGCCAGCAGTTCGTCGGGAGCCTACAATGAGCAGTTCTTC
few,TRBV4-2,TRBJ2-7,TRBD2,CASSQVGGGDYEQYF,TGTGCCAGCAGCCAAGTCGGCGGGGGAGACTACGAGCAGTACTTC
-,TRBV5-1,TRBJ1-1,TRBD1,CASSRDRGGDTEAFF,TGCGCCAGCAGCAGGGACAGGGGAGGTGACACTGAAGCTTTCTTT
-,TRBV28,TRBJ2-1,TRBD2,CASSFVEVGLAGNEQFF,TGTGCCAGCAGTTTCGTCGAAGTGGGACTAGCGGGAAATGAGCAGTTCTTC
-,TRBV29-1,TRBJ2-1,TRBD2,CSVQAGGEQFF,TGCAGCGTCCAAGCGGGAGGGGAGCAGTTCTTC
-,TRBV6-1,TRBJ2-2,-,CASSALSRYGELFF,TGTGCCAGCAGTGCCCTCTCGAGGTACGGGGAGCTGTTTTTT
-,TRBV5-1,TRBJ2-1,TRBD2,CASSLWTSGRSGYNEQFF,TGCGCCAGCAGCCTTTGGACTAGCGGGAGATCGGGTTACAATGAGCAGTTCTTC
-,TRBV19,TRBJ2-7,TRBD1,CASSRTGGGYEQYF,TGTGCCAGTAGTAGGACAGGGGGTGGGTACGAGCAGTACTTC
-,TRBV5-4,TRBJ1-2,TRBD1,CASSRQTGDNYGYTF,TGTGCCAGCAGCCGGCAGACAGGGGATAACTATGGCTACACCTTC
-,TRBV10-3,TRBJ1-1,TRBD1,CAIGTGGFAEAFF,TGTGCCATTGGGACAGGGGGTTTCGCTGAAGCTTTCTTT
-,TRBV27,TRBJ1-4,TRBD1,CASSFSYTGETNEKLFF,TGTGCCAGCAGTTTTTCCTACACAGGGGAAACTAATGAAAAACTGTTTTTT
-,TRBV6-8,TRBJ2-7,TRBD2,CASTRGGVEQYF,TGTGCCAGCACCCGGGGGGGGGTTGAGCAGTACTTC
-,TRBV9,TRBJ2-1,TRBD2,CASSVVGLAGGNNEQFF,TGTGCCAGCAGCGTAGTCGGGCTAGCGGGGGGAAACAATGAGCAGTTCTTC
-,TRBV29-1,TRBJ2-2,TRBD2,CSVTLAGGLGGELFF,TGCAGCGTTACTCTAGCGGGAGGGTTGGGCGGGGAGCTGTTTTTT
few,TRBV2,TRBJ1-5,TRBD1,CATSGTVNQPQHF,TGTGCCACCTCCGGGACAGTTAATCAGCCCCAGCATTTT
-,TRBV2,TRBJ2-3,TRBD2,CASSAQGLADTDTQYF,TGTGCCAGCAGTGCGCAGGGACTAGCGGATACAGATACGCAGTATTTT
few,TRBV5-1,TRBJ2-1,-,CASSLVGGMYSINEQFF,TGCGCCAGCAGCTTGGTCGGTGGTATGTACTCAATCAATGAGCAGTTCTTC
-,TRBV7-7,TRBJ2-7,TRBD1,CASSPGTGENYEQYF,TGTGCTAGCAGCCCCGGGACAGGAGAAAACTACGAGCAGTACTTC
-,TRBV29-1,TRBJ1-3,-,CSVEGGGGGNTIYF,TGCAGCGTTGAAGGAGGGGGTGGAGGAAACACCATATATTTT
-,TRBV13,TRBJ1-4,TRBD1,CASSSRPRGVDEKLFF,TGTGCCAGCAGCTCACGCCCCAGGGGGGTTGATGAAAAACTGTTTTTT
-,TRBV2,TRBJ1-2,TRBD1,CASSRGQIANYGYTF,TGTGCCAGCAGCAGGGGACAGATAGCTAACTATGGCTACACCTTC
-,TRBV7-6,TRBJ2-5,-,CASSLPGEETQYF,TGTGCCAGCAGCTTACCAGGGGAAGAGACCCAGTACTTC
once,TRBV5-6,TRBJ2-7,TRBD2,CASSNLREGPYEQYF,TGTGCCAGCAGCAATCTCAGGGAGGGACCCTACGAGCAGTACTTC
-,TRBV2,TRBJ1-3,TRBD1,CASSERGRSGNTIYF,TGTGCCAGCAGTGAAAGGGGGCGGTCTGGAAACACCATATATTTT
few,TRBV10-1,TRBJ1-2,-,CPQQPYRDGYTF,TGCCCCCAGCAGCCATATCGGGATGGCTACACCTTC
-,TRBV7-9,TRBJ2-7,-,CASSLGAGYEQYF,TGTGCCAGCAGCTTAGGTGCGGGCTACGAGCAGTACTTC
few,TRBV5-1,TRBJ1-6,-,CASSGEGPRNSPLHF,TGCGCCAGCAGCGGGGAGGGACCTAGGAATTCACCCCTCCACTTT
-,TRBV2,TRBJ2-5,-,CASSRPGEETQYF,TGTGCCAGCAGTCGACCCGGGGAAGAGACCCAGTACTTC